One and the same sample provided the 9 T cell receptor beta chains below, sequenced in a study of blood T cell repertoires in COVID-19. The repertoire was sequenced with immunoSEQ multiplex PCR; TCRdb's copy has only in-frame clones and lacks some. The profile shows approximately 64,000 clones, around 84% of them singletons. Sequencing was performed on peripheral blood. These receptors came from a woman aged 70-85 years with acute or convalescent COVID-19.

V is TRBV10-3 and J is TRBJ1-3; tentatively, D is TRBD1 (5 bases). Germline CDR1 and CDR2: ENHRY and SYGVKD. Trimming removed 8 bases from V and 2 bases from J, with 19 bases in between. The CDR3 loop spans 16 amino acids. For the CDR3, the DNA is TGTGCCATCTCTCCGCGGGGGGACCCTCCTGGAAACACCATATATTTT. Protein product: CAISPRGDPPGNTIYF.

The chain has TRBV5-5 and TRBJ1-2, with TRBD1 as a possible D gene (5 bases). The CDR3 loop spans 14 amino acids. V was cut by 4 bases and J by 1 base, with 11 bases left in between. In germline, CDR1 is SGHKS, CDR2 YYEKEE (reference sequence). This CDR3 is CASSPGVGNYGYTF. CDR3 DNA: TGTGCCAGCAGCCCGGGGGTCGGTAACTATGGCTACACCTTC. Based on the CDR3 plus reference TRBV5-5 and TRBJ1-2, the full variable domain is DAGVTQSPTHLIKTRGQQVTLRCSPISGHKSVSWYQQVLGQGPQFIFQYYEKEERGRGNFPDRFSARQFPNYSSELNVNALLLGDSALYLCASSPGVGNYGYTFGSGTRLTVV.

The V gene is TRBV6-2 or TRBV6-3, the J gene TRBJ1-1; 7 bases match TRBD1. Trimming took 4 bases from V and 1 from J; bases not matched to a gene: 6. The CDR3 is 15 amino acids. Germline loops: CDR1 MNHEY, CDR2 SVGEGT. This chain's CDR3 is CASSLGNRGNTEAFF. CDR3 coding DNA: TGTGCCAGCAGTTTAGGCAACAGGGGGAACACTGAAGCTTTCTTT.

Here the CDR3 reads CASSPPGSGGRADTQYF. The CDR3 coding sequence is TGTGCCAGCTCACCACCGGGAAGCGGGGGTAGGGCGGATACGCAGTATTTT. The V and J genes are TRBV18 and TRBJ2-3; 8 bases are a match to TRBD2. The CDR3 contains 17 residues. With V trimmed by 0 bases and J by 6 bases, 11 bases remained unmatched. Germline V CDR1 and CDR2: KGHSH, LQKENI.

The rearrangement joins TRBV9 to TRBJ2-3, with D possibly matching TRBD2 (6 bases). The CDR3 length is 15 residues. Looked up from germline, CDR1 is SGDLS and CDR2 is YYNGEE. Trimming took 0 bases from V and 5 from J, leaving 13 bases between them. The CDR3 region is CASSVDGAGGDTQYF. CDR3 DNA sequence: TGTGCCAGCAGCGTAGACGGCGCCGGGGGAGATACGCAGTATTTT.

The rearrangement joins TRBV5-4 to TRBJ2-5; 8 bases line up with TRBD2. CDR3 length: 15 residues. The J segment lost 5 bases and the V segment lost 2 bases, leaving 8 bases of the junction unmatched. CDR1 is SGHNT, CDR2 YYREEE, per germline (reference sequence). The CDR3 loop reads CASSFGGGRQETQYF. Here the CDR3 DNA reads TGTGCCAGCAGCTTCGGCGGGGGGAGGCAGGAGACCCAGTACTTC. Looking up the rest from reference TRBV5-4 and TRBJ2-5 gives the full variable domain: ETGVTQSPTHLIKTRGQQVTLRCSSQSGHNTVSWYQQALGQGPQFIFQYYREEENGRGNFPPRFSGLQFPNYSSELNVNALELDDSALYLCASSFGGGRQETQYFGPGTRLLVL.

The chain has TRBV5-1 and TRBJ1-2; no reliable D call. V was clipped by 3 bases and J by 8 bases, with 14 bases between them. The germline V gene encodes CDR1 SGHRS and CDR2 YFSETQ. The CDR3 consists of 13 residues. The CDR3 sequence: CASSWGEGWGYTF. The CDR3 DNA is TGCGCCAGCAGCTGGGGAGAGGGATGGGGCTACACCTTC. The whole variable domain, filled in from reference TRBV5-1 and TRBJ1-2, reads KAGVTQTPRYLIKTRGQQVTLSCSPISGHRSVSWYQQTPGQGLQFLFEYFSETQRNKGNFPGRFSGRQFSNSRSEMNVSTLELGDSALYLCASSWGEGWGYTFGSGTRLTVV.

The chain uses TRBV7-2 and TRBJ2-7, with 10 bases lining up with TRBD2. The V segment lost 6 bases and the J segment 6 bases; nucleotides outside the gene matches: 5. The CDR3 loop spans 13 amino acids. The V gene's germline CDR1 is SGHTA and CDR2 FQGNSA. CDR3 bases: TGTGCCAGCAGGGTAGCGGGGGGCCCCGAGCAGTACTTC. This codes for CASRVAGGPEQYF. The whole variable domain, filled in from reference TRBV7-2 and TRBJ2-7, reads GAGVSQSPSNKVTEKGKDVELRCDPISGHTALYWYRQSLGQGLEFLIYFQGNSAPDKSGLPSDRFSAERTGGSVSTLTIQRTQQEDSAVYLCASRVAGGPEQYFGPGTRLTVT.

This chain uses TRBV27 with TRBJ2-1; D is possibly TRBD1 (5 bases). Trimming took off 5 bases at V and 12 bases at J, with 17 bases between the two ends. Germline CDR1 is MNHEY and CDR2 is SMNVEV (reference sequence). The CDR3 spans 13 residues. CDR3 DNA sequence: TGTGCCAGCAGTCTAGGACGGACAATGAGGCAGTTCTTC. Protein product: CASSLGRTMRQFF.